These 2 T cell receptor beta chains were all obtained from the same sample, sequenced in a study of T-cell reconstitution after alpha-beta-depleted transplantation in children. Unique molecular identifiers were built into the TCRbeta library. TCRdb reprocessed the PCR reads via MiXCR and lists one record per CDR3 protein. The repertoire holds 200,000 to 250,000 distinct CDR3 sequences, about a tenth seen once, with roughly 27% in the top ten. Sequencing was performed on PBMCs, taken before TCRalphabeta/CD19-depleted stem cell transplant. The receptors shown here come from a child less than two years old with acute myeloid leukemia, due to receive a stem cell transplant.

The rearrangement joins TRBV10-3 to TRBJ2-6; perhaps TRBD2 as D (7 bases). Trimming took off 4 bases at V and 0 bases at J, with 16 bases between the two ends. The CDR3 totals 18 residues. Per the germline V gene, CDR1 is ENHRY and CDR2 is SYGVKD. CDR3 in DNA: TGTGCCATCAGTGGCGGCGGGGGCACCCCCTCTGGGGCCAACGTCCTGACTTTC. Protein sequence: CAISGGGGTPSGANVLTF.

Ten or more counts support this clonotype. The V and J genes are TRBV7-6 and TRBJ2-2; D is unclear. The CDR3 is 14 amino acids. CDR1 is SGHVS, CDR2 FNYEAQ, per germline. Deletions cut 1 base from V and 8 bases from J, with 11 bases between. The CDR3 nucleotides are TGTGCCAGCAGCTTAGGTGTGGGTTCGGGGGAGCTGTTTTTT. It translates to CASSLGVGSGELFF.